The 12 T cell receptor beta chains listed next were all sequenced from one sample in a study of cytomegalovirus exposure and HLA in healthy donors (dated by TCRdb to 2015 to 2018). Library preparation employed the immunoSEQ multiplex PCR assay. TCRdb took over this immuneACCESS table, retaining in-frame rearrangements with V and J assigned. Such tables are incomplete; in checked studies, under half of the missing clones stem from an unresolved V gene, and the remainder is unexplained. The sample data list fewer than 120,000 clones, and roughly 90% of these were observed just once. The ten largest clones capture about 1.9% of the sample. The source material was PBMCs. All receptors derive from a woman aged 18-35 years in good health and CMV-seronegative.

The chain joins TRBV5-1 to TRBJ2-2; TRBD2 agrees at 8 bases. The CDR3 contains 16 residues. The V gene end was trimmed by 4 bases and the J gene end by 6 bases; junction bases not matched to a gene: 11. Germline V gene lookup returns CDR1 SGHRS and CDR2 YFSETQ. Here the CDR3 reads CASSRRSGGLSGELFF. CDR3 DNA sequence: TGCGCCAGCAGCCGTCGAAGCGGGGGCCTTTCCGGGGAGCTGTTTTTT.

The rearrangement links TRBV6-5 to TRBJ2-3, with 7 bases matching TRBD1. The CDR3 contains 14 residues. In germline, CDR1 is MNHEY, CDR2 SVGAGI. The trim removed 2 bases at V and 2 bases at J, leaving 1 base unmatched. The CDR3: CASSYGTATDTQYF. The CDR3 DNA follows: TGTGCCAGCAGTTACGGGACAGCCACAGATACGCAGTATTTT.

CDR3 coding DNA: TGTGCCAGCAGTTTACCGGACAGAAACACCATATATTTT. Translating gives CASSLPDRNTIYF. The rearrangement links TRBV28 to TRBJ1-3; TRBD1 might be the D (5 bases). Trimming cost V 2 bases and J 5 bases, with 7 bases left between them. This CDR3 region has 13 residues. Per germline, CDR1 MDHEN and CDR2 SYDVKM.

The chain uses TRBV14 and TRBJ2-7; D is possibly TRBD2 (7 bases). The V and J ends lost 7 bases and 2 bases respectively, with 21 bases between them. The CDR3 spans 16 residues. CDR1 and CDR2 (germline): SGHDN, FVKESK. DNA of the CDR3: TGTGCCAGCACCCCAGGAGGGGGACTACCCACCTACGAGCAGTACTTC. It specifies CASTPGGGLPTYEQYF.

The chain links TRBV7-2 to TRBJ1-6; D remains ambiguous. The CDR3 loop spans 15 amino acids. Germline loops: CDR1 SGHTA, CDR2 FQGNSA. Trimming shortened V by 2 bases and J by 6 bases, and 11 bases separated the two germline ends. The CDR3 protein is CASSLMQRLNSPLHF. The CDR3 region has the DNA TGTGCCAGCAGCTTAATGCAGAGACTTAATTCACCCCTCCACTTT.

CDR3 residues: CAIRSAGTYTGELFF. CDR3 nucleotide sequence: TGTGCCATCAGGAGTGCGGGAACTTACACCGGGGAGCTGTTTTTT. This chain connects TRBV10-3 to TRBJ2-2; D perhaps matches TRBD2 (6 bases). Looked up from germline, CDR1 is ENHRY and CDR2 is SYGVKD. The CDR3 has 15 amino acids. Trimming left V 6 bases short and J 3 bases short, with 14 bases between.

This clone showed up just once. The chain uses TRBV29-1 and TRBJ1-2; D might be TRBD1 (6 bases). Germline CDR1 is SQVTM and CDR2 is ANQGSEA. V was clipped by 7 bases and J by 5 bases, with 17 bases between them. The CDR3 runs 13 residues. In nucleotides, the CDR3 is TGCAGCGCCAGGACAGCCCGCGGGTATGGCTACACCTTC. Amino acids: CSARTARGYGYTF.

V is TRBV15 and J is TRBJ1-4; TRBD1 agrees at 12 bases. Trimming took 1 base from V and 14 from J; bases not matched to a gene: 8. Germline V lookup: CDR1 LNHNV, CDR2 YYDKDF (reference sequence). The CDR3 is 15 amino acids. CDR3 loop: CATSRALGQGANLFF. CDR3 nucleotide sequence: TGTGCCACCAGCAGAGCATTGGGACAGGGGGCTAATCTGTTTTTT. The full variable domain, rest sourced from reference TRBV15 and TRBJ1-4, is DAMVIQNPRYQVTQFGKPVTLSCSQTLNHNVMYWYQQKSSQAPKLLFHYYDKDFNNEADTPDNFQSRRPNTSFCFLDIRSPGLGDTAMYLCATSRALGQGANLFFGSGTQLSVL.

V usage is TRBV5-5 and J usage is TRBJ1-6, with TRBD1 matching 8 bases. V lost 1 base, J lost 3 bases, and 3 bases stayed unmatched. The CDR3 is made up of 16 amino acids. Germline V gene sequence: CDR1 SGHKS, CDR2 YYEKEE (reference sequence). As DNA, the CDR3 is TGTGCCAGCAGCTTGACAGGGGGATTCTATAATTCACCCCTCCACTTT. It yields the protein CASSLTGGFYNSPLHF.

This sequence joins TRBV5-4 and TRBJ2-3; 9 bases match TRBD2. V was clipped by 4 bases and J by 5 bases; unmatched bases: 11. Germline V gene sequence: CDR1 SGHNT, CDR2 YYREEE (reference sequence). The CDR3 runs 16 residues. The CDR3, as DNA: TGTGCCAGCAGCCCCCGGGCGGGGGGGGCGAAAGATACGCAGTATTTT. Protein sequence: CASSPRAGGAKDTQYF. Combining the CDR3 with reference TRBV5-4 and TRBJ2-3 gives the whole variable domain ETGVTQSPTHLIKTRGQQVTLRCSSQSGHNTVSWYQQALGQGPQFIFQYYREEENGRGNFPPRFSGLQFPNYSSELNVNALELDDSALYLCASSPRAGGAKDTQYFGPGTRLTVL.

The V gene is TRBV6-5, the J gene TRBJ1-1; possibly TRBD1 for D (6 bases). This CDR3 region has 14 residues. Looked up from germline, CDR1 is MNHEY and CDR2 is SVGAGI. V gave up 8 bases and J gave up 0 bases, with 13 bases separating them. This CDR3 reads CASRGATLNTEAFF. CDR3 DNA sequence: TGTGCCAGCCGGGGGGCTACTCTGAACACTGAAGCTTTCTTT.

The genes are TRBV5-1 and TRBJ1-1; a weak D match, TRBD1 (6 bases). Trimming stripped 1 base from V and 2 bases from J, with 18 bases between. CDR1 SGHRS and CDR2 YFSETQ come from the germline V gene. The CDR3 is 17 residues long. The CDR3 DNA reads TGCGCCAGCAGCTTGCGCGTCCAGGGGAAAAGAAACACTGAAGCTTTCTTT. This codes for CASSLRVQGKRNTEAFF.